This T cell receptor (beta chain) was found in a study of T cell changes during pregnancy in multiple sclerosis. With 8 bases clipped from V and 6 bases from J, the junction kept 9 bases outside the gene matches. The CDR3 runs to 14 residues. The germline CDR1 and CDR2 sequences are KGHSH and LQKENI. Repertoires were generated with immunoSEQ multiplex PCR, while TCRdb's copy carries only in-frame clones and drops some. The data contain around 69,000 clones, around nine tenths of them seen just once; the ten biggest clones take up roughly 1.2%. The receptor comes from a female donor with multiple sclerosis, enrolled in a pregnancy study. Material: peripheral blood, obtained in the third trimester of pregnancy. The J gene is TRBJ1-4, the V gene TRBV18; 7 bases map to TRBD1. CDR3 in DNA: TGTGCCAGCGCCTCGGGACAGTTTGATGAAAAACTGTTTTTT. As protein: CASASGQFDEKLFF.